The 3 T cell receptor beta chains below were found in one sample sequenced in a study of beta chain features in type 1 diabetes. The authors reverse transcribed all of the isolated RNA, so sequencing captured expressed TCRB transcripts. The repertoire was sequenced with immunoSEQ multiplex PCR; TCRdb's copy has only in-frame clones and lacks some. The top ten hold 0.02% to 0.025% of the sample, which has hundreds of thousands of clones, about a sixth seen once. Material for sequencing was naive CD4+ T cells from blood. Receptor source: a woman younger than 35 in good health.

This clone was counted a few times. This chain links TRBV29-1 with TRBJ2-3; TRBD2 matches at 13 bases. With 5 bases clipped from V and 4 bases from J, the junction kept 3 bases outside the gene matches. CDR3 size: 14 residues. Germline V lookup: CDR1 SQVTM, CDR2 ANQGSEA. The CDR3: CSVSTSGRADTQYF. The CDR3, as DNA: TGCAGCGTTTCCACTAGCGGGAGGGCAGATACGCAGTATTTT.

The V and J genes are TRBV19 and TRBJ2-7; possible D gene TRBD1, 6 bases. The CDR3 has 15 residues. The V end was cut by 4 bases, the J end by 3 bases, with 16 bases between. The germline V gene encodes CDR1 LNHDA and CDR2 SQIVND (reference sequence). The CDR3 coding sequence is TGTGCCAGTAGTACAACCGGGACACCACTCTACGAGCAGTACTTC. Its translation: CASSTTGTPLYEQYF.

V gene TRBV7-9 combines with J gene TRBJ2-3; 7 bases agree with TRBD2. Germline V gene data show CDR1 as SEHNR and CDR2 as FQNEAQ (reference sequence). The length of the CDR3 is 15 residues. Trimming removed 5 bases from V and 1 base from J; junction bases left unmatched: 6. The CDR3 loop is CASSVGLVGTDTQYF. DNA for the CDR3: TGTGCCAGCAGCGTTGGACTAGTTGGCACAGATACGCAGTATTTT.